In this sample, the clone carrying this T cell receptor beta chain turned up a few times. Cohort assignment relied on participant-reported clinical history. Two negative PCRs, clearance, or symptom resolution had been documented for recovered Cohort 3 donors. This sample is drawn from a study of blood T cell repertoires in COVID-19. Germline V gene data show CDR1 as SNHLY and CDR2 as FYNNEI. J was trimmed by 2 bases and V by 5 bases; bases with no gene match: 8. This CDR3 has 16 amino acids. Only in-frame clones appear in the TCRdb table, and some are missing; sequencing was by immunoSEQ multiplex PCR. The data hold approximately 270,000 clones, with roughly 85% observed a single time.

The sequenced sample was PBMCs or T cells enriched from blood (not recorded which). This clonotype was sampled from a woman aged 50 to 65 who had recovered from COVID-19. This chain connects TRBV2 to TRBJ2-7, with TRBD2 identical over 11 bases. DNA of the CDR3: TGTGCCAGCAGTCACCCGGGACTAGCGGACGCCTACGAGCAGTACTTC. This gives the protein CASSHPGLADAYEQYF.